This T cell receptor beta chain was found in a study of blood T cell repertoires in COVID-19. Study as a whole: T cells, B-cell-depleted T cells, or PBMCs provided the cDNA or gDNA that served as material.

TCRdb keeps only in-frame clones here, not all; method: immunoSEQ multiplex PCR. The sample has 100,000 to 120,000 clones, more than 75% seen once. This CDR3 region has 15 residues. CDR1 is MDHEN, CDR2 SYDVKM, per germline. V lost 1 base, J lost 8 bases, and 5 bases stayed unmatched. This TCR was recovered from a woman in her forties or fifties with acute or convalescent COVID-19. Sequences were obtained from peripheral blood. The J gene is TRBJ1-4, the V gene TRBV28; 9 bases match TRBD1. For the CDR3, the DNA is TGTGCCAGCAGTTTATCGGGACAGGGAAGCGAAAAACTGTTTTTT. Its translation: CASSLSGQGSEKLFF.